This T cell receptor beta chain appears in the sequencing data of a study of T-cell reconstitution after alpha-beta-depleted transplantation in children. Study-wide points: Certain patients had high TCRbeta diversity at day 60, and it came from recipient T cells and thymic progenitors that survived. Fresh T-cell production supplied most of the T-cell counts and diversity seen one year after transplant. After transplant, at about two months, alpha-beta T cells were reportedly derived from several hundred expanded graft clones.

Preparing the TCRbeta library involved the use of unique molecular identifiers. TCRdb passed the PCR reads through MiXCR, listing each CDR3 protein once. The table lists hundreds of thousands of distinct CDR3 sequences, about 9.9% of them singletons. This clonotype was recorded at least ten times. Its antigen is unidentified. CDR3 length equals 16 residues. The specimen was peripheral blood, collected 180 days after TCRalphabeta/CD19-depleted stem cell transplant. The receptor comes from a male patient under 10 years old who had a stem cell transplant for chronic granulomatous disease, so the T cells may come from the graft donor. The chain recombines TRBV21-1 with TRBJ1-2; the D segment call TRBD1 is taken from the table without a DNA check. TRBV21-1 is classified as a pseudogene. The CDR3 nucleotides are TGTGCCAGCGGAAGAACCGTCCAGGGGGCGCCCTATGGCTACACCTTC. Translating gives CASGRTVQGAPYGYTF.